The text below deals with one TCR beta chain. The antigen remains undetermined. The data stem from a study of post-analysis software for immune sequencing data. About the research overall: The cohort encompassed relapsing-remitting, secondary progressive and progressive-relapsing multiple sclerosis disease courses. Broader study findings: Pronounced co-clustering by F measure was evident among identically batched samples. Patients carried several TRBV segments more frequently than controls did, and TRBV5-6, TRBV5-1 and TRBV20-1 were among them.

V was clipped by 6 bases and J by 8 bases; unmatched bases: 10. Germline CDR1 reads MNHEY; CDR2 reads SVGEGT. The CDR3 sequence is 15 residues long. The library was made from cDNA and included unique molecular identifiers. MiXCR, applied by TCRdb to the PCR reads, yields one record per CDR3 protein. The sample lists 650,000 to 850,000 distinct CDR3 sequences; roughly 46% were seen once. This TCR came from a girl aged 10 to 17 with multiple sclerosis. Material: blood. The chain carries TRBV6-2 or TRBV6-3 and TRBJ2-1, with TRBD2 matching 10 bases. The CDR3 bases are TGTGCCAGCAGCCCCGTAGCGGGAGGATTTGATGAGCAGTTCTTC. Translation: CASSPVAGGFDEQFF.